This TCR beta chain was sequenced in a study of T cells in Graves' hyperthyroidism and ophthalmopathy. In the study overall: Upon initial diagnosis and before any treatment, peripheral blood was collected. Regarding the study as a whole: A model of 13 V-J features distinguished ophthalmopathy from stable hyperthyroidism. Also found in blood were most expanded thyroid clonotypes above 0.001.

Amplification of TCR beta CDR3 regions was performed using RNA transcripts as template. The HTBI primer set served for first-round RT-PCR of the TCR CDR3. TCRdb reprocessed the multiplex PCR reads via MiXCR and lists one record per CDR3 protein. The sample includes hundreds of thousands of distinct CDR3 sequences, over 12% of them seen just once. The PBMCs had their origin in more than 9.5 ml of fresh peripheral blood. This clonotype was counted many times. Antigen: not known. The junction shows a germline mismatch at one end, possibly a read error. The CDR3 covers 14 residues. Germline V gene lookup returns CDR1 SGHRS and CDR2 YFSETQ.

The chain employs TRBV5-1 and TRBJ2-3, with 7 bases matching TRBD2. Specimen: blood. The clonotype was recovered from a man younger than 35 with Graves' ophthalmopathy. CDR3 amino acids: CASSLGRGTDTQYF. DNA of the CDR3: TGTGCCAGCAGCTTAGGGCGGGGGACAGATACGCAGTATTTT.